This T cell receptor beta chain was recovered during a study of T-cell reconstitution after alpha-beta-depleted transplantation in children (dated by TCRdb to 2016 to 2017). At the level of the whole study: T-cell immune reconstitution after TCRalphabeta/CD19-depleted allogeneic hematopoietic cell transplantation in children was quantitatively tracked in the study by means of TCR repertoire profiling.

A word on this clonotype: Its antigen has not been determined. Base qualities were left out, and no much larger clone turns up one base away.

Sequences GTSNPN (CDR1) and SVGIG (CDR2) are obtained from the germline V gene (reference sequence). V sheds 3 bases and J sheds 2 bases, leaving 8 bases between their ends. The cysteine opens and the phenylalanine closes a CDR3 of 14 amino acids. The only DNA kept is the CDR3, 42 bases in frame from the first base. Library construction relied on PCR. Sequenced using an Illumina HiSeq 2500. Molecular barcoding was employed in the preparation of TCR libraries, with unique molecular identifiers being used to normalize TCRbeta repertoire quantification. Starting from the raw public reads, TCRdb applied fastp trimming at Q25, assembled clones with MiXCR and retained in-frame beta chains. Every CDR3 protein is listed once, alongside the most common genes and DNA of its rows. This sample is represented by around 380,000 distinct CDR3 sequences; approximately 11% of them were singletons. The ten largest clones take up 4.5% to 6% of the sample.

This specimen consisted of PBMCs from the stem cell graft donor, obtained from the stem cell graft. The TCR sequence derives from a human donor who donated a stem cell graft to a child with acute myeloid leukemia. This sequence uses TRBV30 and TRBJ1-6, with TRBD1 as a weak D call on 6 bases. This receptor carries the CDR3 CAWRRGTYNSPLHF. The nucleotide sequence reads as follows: TGTGCCTGGAGGAGGGGGACCTATAATTCACCCCTCCACTTT.